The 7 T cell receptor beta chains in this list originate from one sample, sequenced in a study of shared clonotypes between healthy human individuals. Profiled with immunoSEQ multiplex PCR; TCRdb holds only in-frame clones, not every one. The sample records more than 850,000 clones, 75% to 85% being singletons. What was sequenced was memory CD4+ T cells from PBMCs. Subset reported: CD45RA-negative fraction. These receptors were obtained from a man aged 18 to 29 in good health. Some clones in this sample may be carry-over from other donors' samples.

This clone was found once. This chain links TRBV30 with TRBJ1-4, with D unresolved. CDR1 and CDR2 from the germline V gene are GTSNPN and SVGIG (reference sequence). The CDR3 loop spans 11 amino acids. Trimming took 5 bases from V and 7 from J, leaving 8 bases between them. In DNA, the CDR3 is TGTGCCTGGCGCGACTTTGAAAAACTGTTTTTT. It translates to CAWRDFEKLFF.

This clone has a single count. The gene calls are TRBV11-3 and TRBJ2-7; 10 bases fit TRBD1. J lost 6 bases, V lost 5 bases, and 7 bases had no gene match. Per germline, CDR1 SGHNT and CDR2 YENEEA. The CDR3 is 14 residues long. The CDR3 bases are TGTGCCAGCAGCCCGGGGACAGGGGAGGGCGAGCAGTACTTC. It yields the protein CASSPGTGEGEQYF.

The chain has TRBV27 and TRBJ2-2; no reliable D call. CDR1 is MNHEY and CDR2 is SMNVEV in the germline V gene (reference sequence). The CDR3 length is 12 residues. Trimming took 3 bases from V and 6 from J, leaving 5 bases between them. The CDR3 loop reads CASSFPAGELFF. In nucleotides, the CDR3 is TGTGCCAGCAGTTTCCCCGCCGGGGAGCTGTTTTTT.

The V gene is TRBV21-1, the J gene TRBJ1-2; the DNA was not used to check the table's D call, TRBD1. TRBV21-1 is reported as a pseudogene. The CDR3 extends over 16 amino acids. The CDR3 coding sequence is TGTGCCAGCATCAGGGGACGAAGAGTGATGAGTAATGGCTACACCTTC. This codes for CASIRGRRVMSNGYTF.

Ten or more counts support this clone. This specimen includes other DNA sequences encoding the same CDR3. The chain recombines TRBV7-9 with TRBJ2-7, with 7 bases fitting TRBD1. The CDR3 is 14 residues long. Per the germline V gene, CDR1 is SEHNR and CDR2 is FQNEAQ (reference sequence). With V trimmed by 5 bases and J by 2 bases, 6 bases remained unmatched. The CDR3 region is CASSATQGPYEQYF. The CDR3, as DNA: TGTGCCAGCAGCGCGACACAGGGGCCCTACGAGCAGTACTTC. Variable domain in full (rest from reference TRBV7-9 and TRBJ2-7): DTGVSQNPRHKITKRGQNVTFRCDPISEHNRLYWYRQTLGQGPEFLTYFQNEAQLEKSRLLSDRFSAERPKGSFSTLEIQRTEQGDSAMYLCASSATQGPYEQYFGPGTRLTVT.

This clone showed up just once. The CDR3 DNA sequence: TGCGCCAGCAGCCTTCAGGGTAACTATGGCTACACCTTC. Its protein product is CASSLQGNYGYTF. The chain recombines TRBV4-1 with TRBJ1-2, with D perhaps matching TRBD1 (5 bases). Germline-derived CDR1 and CDR2 are MGHRA and YSYEKL. The V and J ends lost 4 bases and 1 base respectively, with 7 bases between them. CDR3 length: 13 residues.

CDR3 residues: CASSLGGQGALRLEETQYF. Written as DNA, the CDR3 is TGTGCCAGCAGTTTAGGGGGACAGGGGGCTTTGCGACTCGAGGAGACCCAGTACTTC. The chain couples TRBV28 to TRBJ2-5, with 12 bases that match TRBD1. V gave up 2 bases and J gave up 5 bases; unmatched junction bases: 15. Per the germline V gene, CDR1 is MDHEN and CDR2 is SYDVKM. This CDR3 is built from 19 residues.